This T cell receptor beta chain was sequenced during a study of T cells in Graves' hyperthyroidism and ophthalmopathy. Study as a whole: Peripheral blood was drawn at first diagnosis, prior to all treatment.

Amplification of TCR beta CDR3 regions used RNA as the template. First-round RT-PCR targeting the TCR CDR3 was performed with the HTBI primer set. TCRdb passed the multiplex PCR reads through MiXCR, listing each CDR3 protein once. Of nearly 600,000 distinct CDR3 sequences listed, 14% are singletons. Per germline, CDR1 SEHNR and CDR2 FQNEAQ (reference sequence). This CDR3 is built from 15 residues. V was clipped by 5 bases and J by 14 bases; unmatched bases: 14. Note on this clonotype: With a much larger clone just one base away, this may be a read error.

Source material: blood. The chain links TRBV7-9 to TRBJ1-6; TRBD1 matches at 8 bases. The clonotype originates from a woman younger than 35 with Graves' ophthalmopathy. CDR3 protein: CASSQETGEQRSLHF. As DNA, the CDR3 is TGTGCCAGCAGCCAAGAGACAGGGGAACAACGTTCCCTCCACTTT.